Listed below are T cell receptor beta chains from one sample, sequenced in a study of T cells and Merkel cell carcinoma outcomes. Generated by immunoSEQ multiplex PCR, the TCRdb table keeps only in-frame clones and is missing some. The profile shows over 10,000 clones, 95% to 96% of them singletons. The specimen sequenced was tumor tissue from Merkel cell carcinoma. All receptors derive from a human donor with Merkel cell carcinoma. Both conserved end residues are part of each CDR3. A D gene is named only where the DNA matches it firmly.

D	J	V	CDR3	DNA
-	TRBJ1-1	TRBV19	CASSTSRGRWTEAFF	TGTGCCAGTAGTACTAGCAGGGGTCGTTGGACTGAAGCTTTCTTT
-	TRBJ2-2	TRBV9	CASSVTGRNTGELFF	TGTGCCAGCAGCGTAACAGGGCGGAACACCGGGGAGCTGTTTTTT
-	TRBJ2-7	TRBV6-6	CASSYGGGGAYEQYF	TGTGCCAGCAGTTACGGAGGGGGTGGGGCCTACGAGCAGTACTTC
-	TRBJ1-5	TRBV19	CASSMQVGGNQPQHF	TGTGCCAGTAGTATGCAAGTTGGTGGAAATCAGCCCCAGCATTTT
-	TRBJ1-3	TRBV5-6	CASSLPMRGGNTIYF	TGTGCCAGCAGCTTGCCCATGAGGGGTGGAAACACCATATATTTT
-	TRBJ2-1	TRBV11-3	CASSPRWGYNEQFF	TGTGCCAGCAGCCCCAGGTGGGGCTACAATGAGCAGTTCTTC
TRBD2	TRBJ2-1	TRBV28	CASSFGGRNSYNEQFF	TGTGCCAGCAGTTTTGGCGGGAGGAACTCCTACAATGAGCAGTTCTTC
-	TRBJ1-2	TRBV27	CASSWGKGGYTF	TGTGCCAGCAGTTGGGGGAAGGGCGGCTACACCTTC
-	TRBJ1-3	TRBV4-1	CASSPPGRSTGNTIYF	TGCGCCAGCAGCCCCCCGGGCCGTTCGACTGGAAACACCATATATTTT
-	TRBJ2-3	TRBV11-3	CASSLGQFSTDTQYF	TGTGCCAGCAGCTTAGGACAGTTTAGCACAGATACGCAGTATTTT
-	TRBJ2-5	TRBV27	CASSLLGPQETQYF	TGTGCCAGCAGTTTATTGGGTCCCCAAGAGACCCAGTACTTC